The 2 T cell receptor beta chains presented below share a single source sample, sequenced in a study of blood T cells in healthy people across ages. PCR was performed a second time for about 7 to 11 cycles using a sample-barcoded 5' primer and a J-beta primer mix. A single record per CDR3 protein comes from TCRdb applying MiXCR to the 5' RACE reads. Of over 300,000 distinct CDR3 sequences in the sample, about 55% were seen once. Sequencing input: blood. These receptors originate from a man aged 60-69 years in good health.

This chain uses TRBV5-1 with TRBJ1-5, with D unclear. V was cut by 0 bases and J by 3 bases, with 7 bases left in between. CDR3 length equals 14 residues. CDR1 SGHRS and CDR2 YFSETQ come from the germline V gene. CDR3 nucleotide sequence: TGCGCCAGCAGCTTGGCAGGCCTCAATCAGCCCCAGCATTTT. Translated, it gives CASSLAGLNQPQHF.

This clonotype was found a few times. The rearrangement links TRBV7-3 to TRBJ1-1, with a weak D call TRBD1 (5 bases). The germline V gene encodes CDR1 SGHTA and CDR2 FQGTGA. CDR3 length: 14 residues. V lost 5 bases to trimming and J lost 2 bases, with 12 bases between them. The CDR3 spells CASSGGGDNTEAFF. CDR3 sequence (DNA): TGTGCCAGCAGCGGTGGAGGGGACAACACTGAAGCTTTCTTT.